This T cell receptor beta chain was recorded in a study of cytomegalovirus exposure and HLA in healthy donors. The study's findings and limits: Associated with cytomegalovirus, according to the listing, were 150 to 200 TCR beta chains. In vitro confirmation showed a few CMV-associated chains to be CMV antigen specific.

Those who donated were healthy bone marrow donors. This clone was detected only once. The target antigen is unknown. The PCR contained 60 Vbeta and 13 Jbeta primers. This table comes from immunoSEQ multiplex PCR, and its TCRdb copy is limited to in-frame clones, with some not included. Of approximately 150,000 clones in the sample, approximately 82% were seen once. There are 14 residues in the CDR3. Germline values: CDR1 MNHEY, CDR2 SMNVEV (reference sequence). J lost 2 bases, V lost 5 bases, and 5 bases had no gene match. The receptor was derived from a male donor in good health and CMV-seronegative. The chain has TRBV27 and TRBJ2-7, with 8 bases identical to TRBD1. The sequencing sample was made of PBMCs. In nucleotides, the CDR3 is TGTGCCAGCAGTCCCCGACAGGGGCCCTACGAGCAGTACTTC. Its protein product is CASSPRQGPYEQYF.